These T cell receptor beta chains were read from a single sample in a study of patients and donors after allogeneic stem cell transplantation. TCRdb reprocessed the RT-PCR reads via MiXCR and lists one record per CDR3 protein. The table includes more than 850,000 distinct CDR3 sequences, more than 15% detected once. Sequencing was carried out using blood, either unsorted or a sorted T cell fraction (not recorded which). The origin of the receptors is a human donor who was either an allogeneic HSCT recipient or a stem cell or donor lymphocyte infusion donor (not recorded which). It is not recorded whose cells these are; they may come from a transplant donor. Both conserved end residues are part of each CDR3. Each record gives: V gene, clone size, D gene, J gene, CDR3 protein, CDR3 DNA. The D gene is left open where the match is weak. The listing skips clone size in some rows; elsewhere it reads once, few, many or a size class.

TRBV10-3	-	-	TRBJ1-2	CATQTAGNYGYTF	TGTGCCACCCAGACAGCGGGGAACTATGGCTACACCTTC
TRBV15	-	TRBD2	TRBJ2-5	CATSRLGREEETQYF	TGTGCCACCAGCAGACTCGGGAGGGAAGAAGAGACCCAGTACTTC
TRBV29-1	many	-	TRBJ2-3	CSVGRDTQYF	TGCAGCGTTGGTCGTGATACGCAGTATTTT
TRBV20-1	-	-	TRBJ1-1	CSARNLQGNTEAFF	TGCAGTGCTAGAAACCTACAGGGGAACACTGAAGCTTTCTTT
TRBV2	-	TRBD1	TRBJ2-7	CATTPGQGGYEQYF	TGTGCCACCACCCCGGGACAGGGGGGGTACGAGCAGTACTTC
TRBV21-1	few	-	TRBJ2-7	CASSAEVVALKYEQYF	TGTGCCAGCAGCGCCGAGGTGGTAGCGCTGAAATACGAGCAGTACTTC
TRBV20-1	many	-	TRBJ2-7	CSASALWTEQYF	TGCAGTGCTAGTGCCCTTTGGACCGAGCAGTACTTC
TRBV4-2	-	TRBD1	TRBJ1-4	CASSQEGYRGKANGNEKLFF	TGTGCCAGCAGCCAAGAAGGATACAGGGGTAAGGCCAACGGTAATGAAAAACTGTTTTTT
TRBV6-2/TRBV6-3	-	TRBD2	TRBJ2-3	CASSSAGGPYTQYF	TGTGCCAGCAGCTCGGCGGGGGGGCCGTATACGCAGTATTTT
TRBV20-1	-	-	TRBJ1-4	CSATSLWTGSNEKLFF	TGCAGTGCTACCTCGTTATGGACGGGATCTAATGAAAAACTGTTTTTT
TRBV9	-	-	TRBJ1-3	CASSQRPSSGNTIYF	TGTGCCAGCAGCCAGAGGCCCAGCTCTGGAAACACCATATATTTT
TRBV4-3	few	-	TRBJ1-4	CASSQEGGLTNEKLFF	TGCGCCAGCAGCCAAGAAGGCGGACTCACTAATGAAAAACTGTTTTTT
TRBV6-5	few	-	TRBJ2-2	CASSYLSIRGNTGELFF	TGTGCCAGCAGTTACCTATCAATCAGGGGGAACACCGGGGAGCTGTTTTTT
TRBV4-2	-	-	TRBJ1-2	CASSQGDWTAQNYGYTF	TGTGCCAGCAGCCAAGGTGATTGGACAGCTCAGAACTATGGCTACACCTTC
TRBV6-4	few	TRBD2	TRBJ2-7	CASTEPHRGEGYEQYF	TGTGCCAGCACCGAACCCCACAGAGGGGAGGGCTACGAGCAGTACTTC
TRBV5-1	-	-	TRBJ2-5	CASSSQGTVDQETQYF	TGCGCCAGCAGCTCCCAGGGGACGGTGGACCAAGAGACCCAGTACTTC
TRBV20-1	few	TRBD1	TRBJ1-1	CSARPRTGLTEAFF	TGCAGTGCTAGACCCCGGACAGGGCTCACTGAAGCTTTCTTT
TRBV12-3/TRBV12-4	few	-	TRBJ1-1	CATTVGTEAFF	TGTGCCACTACCGTCGGCACTGAAGCTTTCTTT
TRBV11-2	-	TRBD1	TRBJ1-2	CASSLPGGAYGYTF	TGTGCCAGCAGTTTACCAGGGGGCGCCTATGGCTACACCTTC
TRBV27	-	-	TRBJ2-6	CATLGTFVSSGANVLTF	TGTGCCACCCTTGGGACATTCGTAAGCTCTGGGGCCAACGTCCTGACTTTC
TRBV28	-	-	TRBJ1-5	CASSFGSRGKQPQHF	TGTGCCAGCAGTTTCGGATCCAGGGGAAAGCAGCCCCAGCATTTT
TRBV29-1	many	TRBD2	TRBJ2-5	CSVGRRGGLQETQYF	TGCAGCGTTGGAAGACGGGGAGGGCTGCAAGAGACCCAGTACTTC
TRBV7-6	-	TRBD2	TRBJ2-3	CASSSLAERTDTQYF	TGTGCCAGCAGTAGTCTAGCGGAACGCACAGATACGCAGTATTTT
TRBV6-4	few	-	TRBJ2-5	CASRSLKHIQETQYF	TGTGCCAGCAGGTCTCTAAAACACATACAAGAGACCCAGTACTTC
TRBV7-7	few	-	TRBJ2-2	CASSLGQRTNTGELFF	TGTGCTAGCAGCTTAGGGCAGAGAACGAACACCGGGGAGCTGTTTTTT
TRBV27	-	TRBD1	TRBJ1-4	CASRQGVSSTNEKLFF	TGTGCCAGCAGACAGGGGGTTTCCTCAACTAATGAAAAACTGTTTTTT
TRBV11-2	-	TRBD1	TRBJ2-1	CASRGQAFDNEQFF	TGTGCCAGCAGGGGACAGGCGTTCGACAATGAGCAGTTCTTC
TRBV6-1	-	-	TRBJ2-4	CASSPAEPGLGAKNIQYF	TGTGCCAGCAGCCCAGCAGAGCCGGGACTGGGGGCCAAAAACATTCAGTACTTC
TRBV24-1	-	-	TRBJ2-4	CATSDSAGVNIQYF	TGTGCCACCAGTGATTCTGCAGGGGTAAACATTCAGTACTTC
TRBV5-6	few	TRBD1	TRBJ1-6	CASSLGAGTGLTSPLHF	TGTGCCAGCAGCTTGGGGGCCGGGACAGGATTGACTTCACCCCTCCACTTT
TRBV20-1	many	-	TRBJ1-6	CSASWDPNNSPLHF	TGCAGTGCTAGCTGGGACCCGAATAATTCACCCCTCCACTTT
TRBV7-3	few	TRBD1	TRBJ1-1	CASSPSGQPEAFF	TGTGCCAGCAGCCCATCGGGACAGCCTGAAGCTTTCTTT
TRBV7-9	few	-	TRBJ1-1	CASSPKAGLVTEAFF	TGTGCCAGCAGCCCCAAAGCAGGGTTGGTCACTGAAGCTTTCTTT
TRBV12-3/TRBV12-4	many	TRBD2	TRBJ2-1	CASSLKGASGTSEQFF	TGTGCCAGCAGTTTGAAGGGGGCTAGCGGGACATCTGAGCAGTTCTTC
TRBV9	-	-	TRBJ2-5	CASSAGLVETQYF	TGTGCCAGCAGCGCCGGACTTGTCGAGACCCAGTACTTC
TRBV7-9	many	-	TRBJ2-3	CASSGGADTQYF	TGTGCCAGCAGCGGAGGCGCAGATACGCAGTATTTT
TRBV11-2	-	-	TRBJ1-4	CASSINGLWNTNEKLFF	TGTGCCAGCAGCATCAACGGACTGTGGAATACTAATGAAAAACTGTTTTTT